This TCR beta chain was sequenced for a study of T cell repertoires in ileal Crohn's disease. About the research overall: About half received postoperative treatment, about ten with thiopurines and around 20 anti-TNF.

Concerning this clone itself: Its antigen is unknown.

TCRdb's copy holds only in-frame clones and misses some; the assay was immunoSEQ multiplex PCR. The table includes 3,500 to 4,500 clones, less than 75% detected once. Study-wide findings and caveats: Clonality above 26.8% at surgery always came with endoscopic recurrence.

The V segment lost 2 bases and the J segment 2 bases; nucleotides outside the gene matches: 2. The V gene's germline CDR1 is MNHEY and CDR2 SMNVEV (reference sequence). The CDR3 consists of 16 residues. Input material: ileal tissue. The chain has TRBV27 and TRBJ2-7; 14 positions agree with TRBD2. This TCR was sampled from an adult with Crohn's disease. The CDR3 DNA sequence: TGTGCCAGCAGTTTAAAGGGACTAGCGGGGGCCTACGAGCAGTACTTC. Translating it yields CASSLKGLAGAYEQYF.